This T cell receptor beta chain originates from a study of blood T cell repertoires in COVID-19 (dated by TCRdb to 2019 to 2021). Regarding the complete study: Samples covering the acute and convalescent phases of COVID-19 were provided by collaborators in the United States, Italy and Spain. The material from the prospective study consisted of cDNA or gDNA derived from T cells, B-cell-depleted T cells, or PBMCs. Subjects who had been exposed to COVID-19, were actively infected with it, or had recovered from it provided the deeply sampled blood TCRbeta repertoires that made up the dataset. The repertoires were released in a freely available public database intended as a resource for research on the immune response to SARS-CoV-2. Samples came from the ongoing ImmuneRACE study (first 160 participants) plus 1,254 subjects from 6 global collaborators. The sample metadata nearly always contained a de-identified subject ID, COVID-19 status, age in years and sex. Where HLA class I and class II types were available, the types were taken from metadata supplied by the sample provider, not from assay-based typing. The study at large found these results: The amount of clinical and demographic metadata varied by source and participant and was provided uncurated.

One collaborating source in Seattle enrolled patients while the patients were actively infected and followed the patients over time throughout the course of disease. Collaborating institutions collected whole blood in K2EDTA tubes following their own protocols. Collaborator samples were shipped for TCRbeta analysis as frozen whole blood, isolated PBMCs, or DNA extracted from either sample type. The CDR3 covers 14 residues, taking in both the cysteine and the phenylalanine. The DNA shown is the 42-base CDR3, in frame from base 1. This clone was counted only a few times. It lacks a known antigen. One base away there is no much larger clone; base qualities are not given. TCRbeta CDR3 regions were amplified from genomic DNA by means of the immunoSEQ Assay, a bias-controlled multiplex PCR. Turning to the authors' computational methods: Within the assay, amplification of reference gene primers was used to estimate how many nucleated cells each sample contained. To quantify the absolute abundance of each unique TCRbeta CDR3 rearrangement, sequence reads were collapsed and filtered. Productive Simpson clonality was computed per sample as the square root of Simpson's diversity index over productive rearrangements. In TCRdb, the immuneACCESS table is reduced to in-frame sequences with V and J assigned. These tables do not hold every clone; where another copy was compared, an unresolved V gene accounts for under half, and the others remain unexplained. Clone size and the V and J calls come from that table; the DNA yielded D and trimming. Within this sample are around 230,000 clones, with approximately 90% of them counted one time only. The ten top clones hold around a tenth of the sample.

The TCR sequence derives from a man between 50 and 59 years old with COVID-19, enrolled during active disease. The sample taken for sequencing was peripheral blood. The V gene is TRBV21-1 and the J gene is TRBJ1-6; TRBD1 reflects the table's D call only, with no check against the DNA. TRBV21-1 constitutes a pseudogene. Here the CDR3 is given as CASSKDRGNSPLHF. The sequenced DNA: TGTGCCAGCAGCAAAGACAGGGGTAATTCACCCCTCCACTTT.